This record looks at one T cell receptor (beta chain) sequence and its context. The antigen is unknown. This sample was taken from a study of radiotherapy plus CTLA-4 blockade in lung cancer. About the research overall: Objective responses were recorded in about 17% of patients, with disease control recorded in about 30%.

Profiled with immunoSEQ multiplex PCR; TCRdb holds only in-frame clones, not every one. The sample carries about 48,000 clones, around 86% recorded once. V was clipped by 3 bases and J by 2 bases; unmatched bases: 2. The CDR3 totals 14 residues. Germline V gene sequence: CDR1 SSHAT, CDR2 FNYEAQ (reference sequence). Study conclusions and caveats: Researchers report tumor-derived TCR clones expanding in blood after radiotherapy plus ipilimumab. Best predicting response, reportedly, were early blood T cell clone dynamics, with interferon-beta.

Patients had chemo-refractory metastatic non-small-cell lung cancer and received focal radiation plus CTLA-4 blockade that used ipilimumab. The sequence derives from a human donor with non-small cell lung cancer who had stable disease on radiotherapy plus ipilimumab. The source material was peripheral blood, sampled from a patient treated with radiotherapy plus ipilimumab. This chain links TRBV7-7 with TRBJ2-7, with TRBD1 matching over 9 bases. The CDR3 is CASSLGTGPYEQYF. Here the CDR3 DNA reads TGTGCCAGCAGCTTGGGGACAGGGCCCTACGAGCAGTACTTC. Using reference TRBV7-7 and TRBJ2-7 for the parts outside the CDR3, the full variable domain is GAGVSQSPRYKVTKRGQDVTLRCDPISSHATLYWYQQALGQGPEFLTYFNYEAQPDKSGLPSDRFSAERPEGSISTLTIQRTEQRDSAMYRCASSLGTGPYEQYFGPGTRLTVT.